This is a list of T cell receptor beta chains from one sample in a study of yellow fever vaccine responses in identical twins. MiXCR, applied by TCRdb to the RT-PCR reads, yields one record per CDR3 protein. The sample has some 2,200 distinct CDR3 sequences, less than 85% seen once. The sequences come from T cells from blood (PBMCs), unsorted or a sorted subset (not recorded which), collected before or after yellow fever vaccination (not recorded which). Source of these receptors: a woman younger than 35 who received the yellow fever vaccine. Both conserved end residues are part of each CDR3. D genes are given only for firm matches. Clone sizes are given selectively: once, few, many, or a class where the clone is expanded.

.,TRBV28,.,TRBJ1-1,TGTGCCAGCAGTTCCCTCGAGTTAATAACTTCCACTGAAGCTTTCTTT,CASSSLELITSTEAFF
.,TRBV11-2,.,TRBJ2-7,TGTGCCAGCAGCTCCCTTTCCTACGGTTTAGACGAGCAGTACTTC,CASSSLSYGLDEQYF
.,TRBV24-1,.,TRBJ2-1,TGTGCCACCAGTGATTTGGCCCCCAATGAGCAGTTCTTC,CATSDLAPNEQFF
.,TRBV4-3,.,TRBJ2-3,TGCGCCAGCAGCCAAGATTGGTCCTCTAGCACAGATACGCAGTATTTT,CASSQDWSSSTDTQYF
.,TRBV10-3,.,TRBJ2-1,TGTGCCATCAGGGGAGACAATGAGCAGTTCTTC,CAIRGDNEQFF
.,TRBV4-3,.,TRBJ2-1,TGCGCCAGCAGCCAAGAACCCGGGACAAAGCAGTTCTTC,CASSQEPGTKQFF
once,TRBV4-3,.,TRBJ2-7,TGCGCCAGCAGCCAGGGACCCGGATCCTACGAGCAGTACTTC,CASSQGPGSYEQYF
.,TRBV11-1,.,TRBJ2-7,TGTGCCAGCAGCCACAGGGTGGAAGAGCAGTACTTC,CASSHRVEEQYF
.,TRBV29-1,.,TRBJ2-3,TGCAGCGTTGAGGGGGCTAGCGGCCCCACAGATACGCAGTATTTT,CSVEGASGPTDTQYF
.,TRBV5-1,.,TRBJ2-1,TGCGCCAGCAGCTGGGGGAGTCCCCCTTACAATGAGCAGTTCTTC,CASSWGSPPYNEQFF
.,TRBV29-1,TRBD2,TRBJ2-7,TGCAGCGTTGAAAGTCTAGCGGGACAGTACTTC,CSVESLAGQYF
.,TRBV19,.,TRBJ1-1,TGTGCCAGTAAAGGGGGAATGAACACTGAAGCTTTCTTT,CASKGGMNTEAFF
.,TRBV7-9,.,TRBJ2-1,TGTGCCAGCAGCGTAGGGTTCTTC,CASSVGFF
.,TRBV11-2,.,TRBJ2-7,TGTGCCAGCAGCTTATACCCGGGGCCCTCCTACGAGCAGTACTTC,CASSLYPGPSYEQYF
few,TRBV11-2,.,TRBJ2-7,TGTGCCAGCAGCTTAAGGGGAGGTCCCGTGGGGTACGAGCAGTACTTC,CASSLRGGPVGYEQYF
.,TRBV5-1,.,TRBJ2-7,TGCGCCAGCACCGACCGGGACCGCCAGGAGCAGTACTTC,CASTDRDRQEQYF
.,TRBV5-5,.,TRBJ2-3,TGTGCCAGCAGCTTGGGAACTTTCACAGATACGCAGTATTTT,CASSLGTFTDTQYF
.,TRBV6-5,.,TRBJ2-7,TGTGCCAGCAGTTACGTTCGAGGTTCGGAGCAGTACTTC,CASSYVRGSEQYF
.,TRBV4-1,.,TRBJ1-5,TGCGCCAGCAGCCAAGAGACAGGACCTAGCAATCAGCCCCAGCATTTT,CASSQETGPSNQPQHF
.,TRBV5-1,.,TRBJ2-1,TGCGCCAGCAGCTTGCCTCGGGACATCTCAAGCTCCTACAATGAGCAGTTCTTC,CASSLPRDISSSYNEQFF
.,TRBV29-1,TRBD1,TRBJ2-7,TGCAGCGTTCTAAGGGGGCGGAACTACGAGCAGTACTTC,CSVLRGRNYEQYF
.,TRBV12-3/TRBV12-4,TRBD2,TRBJ2-7,TGTGCCAGCAGCACTAGCGGGAGCTACGAGCAGTACTTC,CASSTSGSYEQYF
.,TRBV6-2/TRBV6-3,.,TRBJ2-7,TGTGCCAGCAGCCAAGGGGGGGGAACCTACGAGCAGTACTTC,CASSQGGGTYEQYF
.,TRBV29-1,TRBD1,TRBJ2-1,TGCAGCGTCGTGACAGGGCTAGGGAATGAGCAGTTCTTC,CSVVTGLGNEQFF
.,TRBV7-6,.,TRBJ2-3,TGTGCCAGCAGCCCAGCGGCCACAGATACGCAGTATTTT,CASSPAATDTQYF
few,TRBV11-2,.,TRBJ2-7,TGTGCCAGCAGCTTTGAACACGGGAGCTCCTACGAGCAGTACTTC,CASSFEHGSSYEQYF
.,TRBV2,TRBD1,TRBJ2-1,TGTGCCAGCAGTGAATTTGGGACAGGCACCATTGATGAGCAGTTCTTC,CASSEFGTGTIDEQFF
.,TRBV4-3,.,TRBJ2-3,TGCGCCAGCAGCCAGGCCAGACTCTTGGGTACGCAGTATTTT,CASSQARLLGTQYF
.,TRBV20-1,.,TRBJ2-7,TGCAGTGCTAGAGATGCTTTAACCAACTACGAGCAGTACTTC,CSARDALTNYEQYF
few,TRBV11-2,.,TRBJ1-1,TGTGCCAGCAGCTTAGATAATAGTCCTGAAGCTTTCTTT,CASSLDNSPEAFF